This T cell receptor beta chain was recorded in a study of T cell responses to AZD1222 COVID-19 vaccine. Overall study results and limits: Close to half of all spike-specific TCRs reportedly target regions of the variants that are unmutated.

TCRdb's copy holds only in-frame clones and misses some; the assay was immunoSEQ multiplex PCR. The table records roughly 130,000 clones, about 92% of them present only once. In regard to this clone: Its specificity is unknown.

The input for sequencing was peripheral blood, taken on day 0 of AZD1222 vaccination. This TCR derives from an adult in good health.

The CDR3 region is CASSLDRGLSYTF. The CDR3 DNA reads as TGTGCCAGCAGCCTCGACAGGGGGCTGAGCTACACCTTC. The chain uses TRBV7-3 and TRBJ1-2; TRBD1 matches 10 bases. This CDR3 has 13 amino acids. Germline V lookup: CDR1 SGHTA, CDR2 FQGTGA. V was clipped by 5 bases and J by 9 bases; unmatched bases: 6.